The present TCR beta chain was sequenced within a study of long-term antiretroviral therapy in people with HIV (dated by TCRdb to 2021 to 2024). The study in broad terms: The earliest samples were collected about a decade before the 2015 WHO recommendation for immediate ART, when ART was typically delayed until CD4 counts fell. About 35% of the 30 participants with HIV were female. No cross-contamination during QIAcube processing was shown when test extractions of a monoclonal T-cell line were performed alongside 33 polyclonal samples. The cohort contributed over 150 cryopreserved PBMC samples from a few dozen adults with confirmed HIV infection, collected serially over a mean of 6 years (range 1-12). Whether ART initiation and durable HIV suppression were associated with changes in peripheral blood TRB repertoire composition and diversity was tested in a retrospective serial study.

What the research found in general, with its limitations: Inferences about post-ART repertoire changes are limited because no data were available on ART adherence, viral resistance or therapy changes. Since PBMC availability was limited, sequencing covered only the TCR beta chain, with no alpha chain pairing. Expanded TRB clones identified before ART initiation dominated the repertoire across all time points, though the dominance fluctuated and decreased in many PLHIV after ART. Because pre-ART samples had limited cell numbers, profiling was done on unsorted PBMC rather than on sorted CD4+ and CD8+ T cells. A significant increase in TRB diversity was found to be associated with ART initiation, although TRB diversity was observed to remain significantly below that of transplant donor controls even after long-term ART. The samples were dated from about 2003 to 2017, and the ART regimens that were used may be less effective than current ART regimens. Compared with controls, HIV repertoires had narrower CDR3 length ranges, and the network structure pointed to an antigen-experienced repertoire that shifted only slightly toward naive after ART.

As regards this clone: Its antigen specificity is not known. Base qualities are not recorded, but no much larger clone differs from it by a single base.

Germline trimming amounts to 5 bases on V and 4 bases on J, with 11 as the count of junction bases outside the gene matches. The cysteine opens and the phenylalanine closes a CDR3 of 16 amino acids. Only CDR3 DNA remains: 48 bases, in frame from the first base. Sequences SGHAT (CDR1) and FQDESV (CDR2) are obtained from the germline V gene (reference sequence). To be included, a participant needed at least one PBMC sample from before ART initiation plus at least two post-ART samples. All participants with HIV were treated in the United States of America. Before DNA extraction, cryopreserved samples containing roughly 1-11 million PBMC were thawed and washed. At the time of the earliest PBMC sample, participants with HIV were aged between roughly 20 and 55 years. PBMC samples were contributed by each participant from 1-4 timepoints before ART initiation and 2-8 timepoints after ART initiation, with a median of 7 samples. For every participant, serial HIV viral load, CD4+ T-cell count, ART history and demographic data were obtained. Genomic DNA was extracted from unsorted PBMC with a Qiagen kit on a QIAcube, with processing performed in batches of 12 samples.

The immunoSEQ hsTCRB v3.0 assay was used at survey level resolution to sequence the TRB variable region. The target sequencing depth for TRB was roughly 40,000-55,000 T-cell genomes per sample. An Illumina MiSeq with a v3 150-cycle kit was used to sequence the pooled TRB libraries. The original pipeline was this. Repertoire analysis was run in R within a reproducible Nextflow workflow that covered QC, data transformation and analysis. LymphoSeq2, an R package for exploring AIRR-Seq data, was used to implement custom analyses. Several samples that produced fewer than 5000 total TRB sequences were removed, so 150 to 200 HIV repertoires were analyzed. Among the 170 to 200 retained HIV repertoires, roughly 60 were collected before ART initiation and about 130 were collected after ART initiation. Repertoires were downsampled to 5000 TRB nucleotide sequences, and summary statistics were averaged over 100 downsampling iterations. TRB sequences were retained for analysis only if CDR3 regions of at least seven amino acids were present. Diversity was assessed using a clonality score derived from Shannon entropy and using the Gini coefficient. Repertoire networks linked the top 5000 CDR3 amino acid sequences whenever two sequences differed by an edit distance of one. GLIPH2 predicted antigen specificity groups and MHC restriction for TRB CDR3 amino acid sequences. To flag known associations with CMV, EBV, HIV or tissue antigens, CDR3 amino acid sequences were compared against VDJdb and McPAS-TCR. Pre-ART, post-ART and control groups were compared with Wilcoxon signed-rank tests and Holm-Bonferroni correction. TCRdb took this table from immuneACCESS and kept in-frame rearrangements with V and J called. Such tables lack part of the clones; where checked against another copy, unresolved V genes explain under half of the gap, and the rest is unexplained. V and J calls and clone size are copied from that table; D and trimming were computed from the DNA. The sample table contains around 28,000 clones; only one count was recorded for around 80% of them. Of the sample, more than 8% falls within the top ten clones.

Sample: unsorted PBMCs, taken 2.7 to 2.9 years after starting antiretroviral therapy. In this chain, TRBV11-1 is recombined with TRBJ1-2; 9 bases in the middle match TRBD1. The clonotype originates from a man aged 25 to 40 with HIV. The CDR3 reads CASSHGQGQGPYGYTF. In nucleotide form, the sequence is TGTGCCAGCAGCCATGGGCAAGGACAGGGGCCCTATGGCTACACCTTC. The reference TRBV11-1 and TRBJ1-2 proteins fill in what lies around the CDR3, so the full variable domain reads EAEVAQSPRYKITEKSQAVAFWCDPISGHATLYWYRQILGQGPELLVQFQDESVVDDSQLPKDRFSAERLKGVDSTLKIQPAELGDSAMYLCASSHGQGQGPYGYTFGSGTRLTVV.